This T cell receptor (beta chain) was captured in a study of T cells in women clearing cervical HPV infection. Turning to the study itself: Control women cleared a single incident HPV16 infection within 12 months.

General study results and limits: TRBV6-7 relative abundance averaged roughly 0.1% in cases and 0.15% to 0.2% in controls.

Frequency places this clone as medium-sized. Its antigen is unidentified. The CDR3 end is not reached by the read, which stops 3 residues before it; the germline J gene fills it in. Sequencing used immunoSEQ multiplex PCR; TCRdb keeps in-frame clones, though not all of them. The specimen's table records about 12,000 clones. V lost 7 bases, J lost 0 bases, and 6 bases stayed unmatched. This CDR3 comprises 15 residues. Germline V gene sequence: CDR1 SGHDT, CDR2 YYEEEE. J is TRBJ2-1 and V is TRBV5-6, with 8 bases aligning to TRBD1. The sample taken for sequencing was blood buffy coat. The receptor was isolated from a woman between 18 and 75 years old with a cervical HPV16 infection that either progressed to CIN3+ or cleared (not recorded which). The CDR3: CASGQGLSSYNEQFF. The part of the CDR3 DNA that was read is TGTGCCAGCGGACAGGGTCTGAGCTCCTACAATGAG.